This passage covers 30 T cell receptor beta chains from one sample sequenced in a study of siplizumab effects on memory and regulatory T cells. Produced via immunoSEQ multiplex PCR; TCRdb's table is partial and in-frame only. This table has about 85,000 clones, 95% appearing once. The source material was CD8+ T cells sorted from blood. The source is a human donor in good health.

The chain is built from TRBV28 and TRBJ2-7; no clear D gene. The CDR3 is 12 residues long. Germline V lookup: CDR1 MDHEN, CDR2 SYDVKM. Trimming removed 3 bases from V and 6 bases from J, with 9 bases in between. The CDR3 sequence: CASSFTGLEQYF. The CDR3, as DNA: TGTGCCAGCAGTTTTACTGGGCTCGAGCAGTACTTC.

This chain links TRBV11-2 with TRBJ2-7; either TRBD1 or TRBD2 may fit D (5 bases each). The V gene lost 2 bases and the J gene lost 4 bases, with 15 bases spanning the gap. The CDR3 extends over 15 amino acids. In germline, CDR1 is SGHAT, CDR2 FQNNGV. This CDR3 is CASSLLGVGAYEQYF. The CDR3 nucleotides are TGTGCCAGCAGCTTACTAGGGGTGGGAGCGTACGAGCAGTACTTC.

The J gene is TRBJ1-1, the V gene TRBV28; D not resolved. CDR3 length: 17 amino acids. Germline-derived CDR1 and CDR2 are MDHEN and SYDVKM. V was cut by 5 bases and J by 1 base, with 20 bases left in between. This chain's CDR3 is CASSVTLPRTSNTEAFF. The CDR3 DNA reads as TGTGCCAGCAGTGTCACACTACCTCGGACCTCGAACACTGAAGCTTTCTTT.

This clone occurred once. The chain recombines TRBV19 with TRBJ2-7; weak D call: TRBD1 (6 bases). Germline values: CDR1 LNHDA, CDR2 SQIVND (reference sequence). Between the trimmed V and J ends, which lost 3 bases and 2 bases, there was a span of 14 bases. The CDR3 has 15 residues. The CDR3 DNA is TGTGCCAGTAGTATTCTAGGGGACAAGCCCTACGAGCAGTACTTC. This gives the protein CASSILGDKPYEQYF.

The chain combines TRBV27 with TRBJ2-7; D is perhaps TRBD1 or TRBD2 (6 bases each). The germline V gene encodes CDR1 MNHEY and CDR2 SMNVEV (reference sequence). This CDR3 has 15 residues. V was cut by 2 bases and J by 1 base, with 12 bases left in between. The CDR3 DNA reads as TGTGCCAGCAGTTTAGGGGGGCCAATTTCCTACGAGCAGTACTTC. This encodes CASSLGGPISYEQYF.

The chain joins TRBV4-1 to TRBJ2-1, with 7 bases matching TRBD1. Germline CDR1 MGHRA, CDR2 YSYEKL. V dropped 0 bases and J dropped 4; count of bases not matched to a gene: 3. CDR3 length: 15 residues. This CDR3 reads CASSQDTGQYNEQFF. CDR3 DNA sequence: TGCGCCAGCAGCCAAGATACGGGACAGTACAATGAGCAGTTCTTC.

The rearrangement uses TRBV19 and TRBJ2-1; D not certain. Trimming removed 1 base from V and 2 bases from J, with 9 bases in between. Germline V gives CDR1 LNHDA, CDR2 SQIVND (reference sequence). CDR3 size: 15 residues. CDR3: CASSIVPPAYNEQFF. CDR3 sequence (DNA): TGTGCCAGTAGTATAGTCCCTCCAGCCTACAATGAGCAGTTCTTC.

On this clone: Relative to the germline gene, one junction end is altered; a read error may explain this. The gene calls are TRBV29-1 and TRBJ2-2, with D tentatively TRBD2 (6 bases). CDR1 and CDR2 (germline): SQVTM, ANQGSEA. This CDR3 has 12 residues. The CDR3: CSVEGDFGGLFF. The CDR3 DNA is TGCAGCGTTGAAGGGGACTTCGGGGGGCTGTTTTTT.

This chain joins TRBV29-1 and TRBJ1-2; 9 bases are a match to TRBD1. This CDR3 is 13 amino acids long. Looked up from germline, CDR1 is SQVTM and CDR2 is ANQGSEA. V dropped 7 bases and J dropped 7; count of bases not matched to a gene: 10. For the CDR3, the DNA is TGCAGCGGCCTCAGACAGGGGGTTACTGGCTACACCTTC. It codes for CSGLRQGVTGYTF.

V and J are TRBV28 and TRBJ2-1, with D hard to call. The CDR3 spans 16 residues. Trimming cost V 6 bases and J 3 bases, with 18 bases left between them. The germline CDR1 and CDR2 sequences are MDHEN and SYDVKM. CDR3 loop: CASRPRRPGVYNEQFF. The CDR3 nucleotides are TGTGCCAGCAGACCCCGCCGCCCCGGAGTCTACAATGAGCAGTTCTTC.

V gene TRBV10-3 combines with J gene TRBJ2-7, with D possibly matching TRBD1 (6 bases). This CDR3 contains 14 residues. V was trimmed by 3 bases and J by 3 bases, leaving 12 bases between them. Germline-derived CDR1 and CDR2 are ENHRY and SYGVKD. CDR3 coding DNA: TGTGCCATCAGTGATAGACAGACAGGCTACGAGCAGTACTTC. Protein sequence: CAISDRQTGYEQYF.

This chain uses TRBV18 with TRBJ2-5; 12 positions agree with TRBD2. This CDR3 region has 15 residues. CDR1 is KGHSH and CDR2 is LQKENI in the germline V gene. Unmatched junction bases numbered 6, after V lost 6 bases and J lost 4 bases. CDR3 loop: CASSRLAGDVETQYF. The CDR3 DNA follows: TGTGCCAGCTCCCGACTAGCGGGAGATGTAGAGACCCAGTACTTC.

The rearrangement uses TRBV7-3 and TRBJ2-7; TRBD1 aligns across 8 bases. CDR3 length equals 15 residues. Trimming at V came to 0 bases and at J to 0 bases, leaving 1 base not matched to a gene. In germline, CDR1 is SGHTA, CDR2 FQGTGA. CDR3 loop: CASSLTGTGSYEQYF. CDR3 nucleotides: TGTGCCAGCAGCTTAACCGGGACAGGCTCCTACGAGCAGTACTTC.

Sample share makes this clone medium-sized. The chain couples TRBV10-1 to TRBJ1-3; D call uncertain. The CDR3 consists of 11 residues. V lost 10 bases to trimming and J lost 0 bases, with 4 bases between them. Germline CDR1 is WNHNN and CDR2 is SYGVQD (reference sequence). Written as DNA, the CDR3 is TGCGCCACGAGCTCTGGAAACACCATATATTTT. It codes for CATSSGNTIYF.

This chain joins TRBV2 and TRBJ2-1, with a tentative D call TRBD1 (5 bases). V dropped 8 bases and J dropped 0 bases, with 11 bases sitting between them. The CDR3 is 14 residues long. Germline V gene lookup returns CDR1 SNHLY and CDR2 FYNNEI. In nucleotides, the CDR3 is TGTGCCAGCCAGGGCGCGAACTCCTACAATGAGCAGTTCTTC. It translates to CASQGANSYNEQFF.

This chain links TRBV29-1 with TRBJ1-1; no firm D call. V shed 6 bases and J shed 1 base, with 6 bases lying between them. This CDR3 has 11 amino acids. CDR1 is SQVTM, CDR2 ANQGSEA, per germline. CDR3 nucleotide sequence: TGCAGCGTACGCAGGAACACTGAAGCTTTCTTT. It translates to CSVRRNTEAFF.

This clone showed up just once. The CDR3 reads CSVEGDARALTDTQYF. DNA of the CDR3: TGCAGCGTTGAAGGAGATGCGCGGGCCCTCACAGATACGCAGTATTTT. The V and J genes are TRBV29-1 and TRBJ2-3; the D gene is possibly TRBD2 (5 bases). The CDR3 has 16 amino acids. V was trimmed by 1 base and J by 2 bases, leaving 16 bases between them. Per the germline V gene, CDR1 is SQVTM and CDR2 is ANQGSEA.

This chain connects TRBV5-1 to TRBJ2-7, with 13 bases identical to TRBD2. CDR1 and CDR2 (germline): SGHRS, YFSETQ. This CDR3 region has 16 residues. V gave up 0 bases and J gave up 6 bases; unmatched junction bases: 6. The CDR3 region is CASSLDLTSGGLEQYF. DNA for the CDR3: TGCGCCAGCAGCTTGGATTTGACTAGCGGGGGGCTCGAGCAGTACTTC.

The chain recombines TRBV13 with TRBJ2-7; the D gene is possibly TRBD2 (7 bases). Germline values: CDR1 PRHDT, CDR2 FYEKMQ (reference sequence). The CDR3 runs 15 residues. Trimming took off 6 bases at V and 5 bases at J, with 20 bases between the two ends. CDR3 sequence reads: CASRKGGDRRDEQYF. CDR3 coding DNA: TGTGCCAGCAGAAAAGGGGGGGACCGAAGGGACGAGCAGTACTTC.

The chain joins TRBV9 to TRBJ2-7; D may be TRBD2 (7 bases). CDR3 length: 15 amino acids. Germline V lookup: CDR1 SGDLS, CDR2 YYNGEE. Trimming stripped 0 bases from V and 0 bases from J, with 10 bases between. The chain's CDR3 is CASSVGGGYSYEQYF. DNA for the CDR3: TGTGCCAGCAGCGTAGGGGGGGGCTACTCCTACGAGCAGTACTTC.

CDR3 nucleotides: TGTGCCAGCAGCCTTACAGGGGTAAAAGAGACCCAGTACTTC. Its protein is CASSLTGVKETQYF. The chain employs TRBV7-9 and TRBJ2-5, with 7 bases matching TRBD1. This CDR3 region has 14 residues. Trimming at V came to 5 bases and at J to 3 bases, leaving 6 bases not matched to a gene. Germline V gene data show CDR1 as SEHNR and CDR2 as FQNEAQ (reference sequence).

V gene TRBV7-6 combines with J gene TRBJ2-1; no clear D. Germline V gene sequence: CDR1 SGHVS, CDR2 FNYEAQ. V was trimmed by 1 base and J by 0 bases, leaving 7 bases between them. The CDR3 sequence is 15 residues long. Here the CDR3 DNA reads TGTGCCAGCAGCTTAGACCATAGCTCCTACAATGAGCAGTTCTTC. Translation gives CASSLDHSSYNEQFF.

The chain carries TRBV7-3 and TRBJ2-1; 11 bases agree with TRBD2. CDR1 SGHTA and CDR2 FQGTGA come from the germline V gene. The CDR3 has 15 amino acids. V dropped 4 bases and J dropped 7; count of bases not matched to a gene: 6. The CDR3 is CASSWLAGGPNEQFF. The DNA for the CDR3 is TGTGCCAGCAGCTGGTTAGCGGGAGGGCCTAATGAGCAGTTCTTC.

The CDR3 DNA follows: TGTGCCAGCAGCGTAGAGGATAGCTCGAGCTCCTACGAGCAGTACTTC. Protein: CASSVEDSSSSYEQYF. This chain links TRBV9 with TRBJ2-7; D uncertain. V was trimmed by 0 bases and J by 0 bases, leaving 13 bases between them. CDR3 size: 16 residues. Germline-derived CDR1 and CDR2 are SGDLS and YYNGEE.

The chain recombines TRBV19 with TRBJ2-1, with TRBD2 matching over 8 bases. Germline CDR1 LNHDA, CDR2 SQIVND (reference sequence). J gave up 0 bases and V 4 bases, and 5 bases lay outside the gene matches. CDR3 length: 16 amino acids. The CDR3 loop reads CASSTALAGSYNEQFF. Written as DNA, the CDR3 is TGTGCCAGTAGTACCGCCCTAGCGGGCTCCTACAATGAGCAGTTCTTC.

This chain uses TRBV7-9 with TRBJ2-7; the match to TRBD1 covers 9 bases. Germline trimming cut 6 bases from V and 2 bases from J; bases unmatched to any gene: 8. This CDR3 has 15 residues. The germline gives CDR1 SEHNR, CDR2 FQNEAQ (reference sequence). CDR3 coding DNA: TGTGCCAGCAGTACAGGGGGCAGCCAACCCTACGAGCAGTACTTC. Translation: CASSTGGSQPYEQYF.

This clone appeared once. The gene calls are TRBV27 and TRBJ1-5; the D gene is possibly TRBD1 (6 bases). The CDR3 totals 13 residues. CDR1 and CDR2 (germline): MNHEY, SMNVEV (reference sequence). Trimming removed 6 bases from V and 6 bases from J, with 12 bases in between. The DNA of the CDR3 is TGTGCCAGCAGCGCACAGGGAGGTCAGCCCCAGCATTTT. It codes for CASSAQGGQPQHF.

The chain couples TRBV7-2 to TRBJ2-3, with 10 bases identical to TRBD1. J was trimmed by 6 bases and V by 1 base; bases with no gene match: 4. The germline V gene has CDR1 SGHTA and CDR2 FQGNSA. This CDR3 is 15 amino acids long. The DNA for the CDR3 is TGTGCCAGCAGCTTAGAGGACAGGGGGAGGGATACGCAGTATTTT. This sequence encodes CASSLEDRGRDTQYF.

The chain is built from TRBV6-5 and TRBJ1-4, with 7 bases lining up with TRBD1. The CDR3 has 15 residues. J lost 8 bases, V lost 2 bases, and 8 bases had no gene match. Germline CDR1 reads MNHEY; CDR2 reads SVGAGI. DNA of the CDR3: TGTGCCAGCAGTTACCACCCGACAGGGAGGGAAAAACTGTTTTTT. It specifies CASSYHPTGREKLFF.

The V call is TRBV9, the J call TRBJ2-1, with 7 bases that match TRBD2. The junction had 4 bases not matched to a gene; V was cut back by 0 bases and J by 4 bases. The CDR3 has 15 residues. Germline V gives CDR1 SGDLS, CDR2 YYNGEE. The CDR3 region has the DNA TGTGCCAGCAGCGTAGGGCCAGCGGGATACAATGAGCAGTTCTTC. Translating it yields CASSVGPAGYNEQFF.